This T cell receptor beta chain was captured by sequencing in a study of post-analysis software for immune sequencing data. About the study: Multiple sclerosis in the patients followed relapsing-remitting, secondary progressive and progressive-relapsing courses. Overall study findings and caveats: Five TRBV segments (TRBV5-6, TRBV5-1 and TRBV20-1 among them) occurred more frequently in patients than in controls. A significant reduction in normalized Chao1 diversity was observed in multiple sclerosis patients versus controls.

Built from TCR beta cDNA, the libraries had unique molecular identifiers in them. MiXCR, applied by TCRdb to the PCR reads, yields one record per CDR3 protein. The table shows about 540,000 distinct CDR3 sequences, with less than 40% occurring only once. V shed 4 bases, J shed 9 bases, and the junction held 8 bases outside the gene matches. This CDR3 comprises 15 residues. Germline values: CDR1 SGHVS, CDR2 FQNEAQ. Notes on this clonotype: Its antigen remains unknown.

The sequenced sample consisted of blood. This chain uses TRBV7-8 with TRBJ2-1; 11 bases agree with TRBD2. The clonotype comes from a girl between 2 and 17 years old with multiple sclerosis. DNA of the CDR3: TGTGCCAGCAGCTACCTTAGCGGGGGGGCCAGTGAGCAGTTCTTC. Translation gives CASSYLSGGASEQFF.